This T cell receptor beta chain was identified during a study of shared clonotypes between healthy human individuals. Sequencing was performed with immunoSEQ multiplex PCR; in TCRdb, only in-frame clones are kept and a portion is missing. Seen here are 640,000 or so clones, around 72% observed once, and the top ten hold 1.5% to 2%. This sequence originates from a woman in her thirties in good health. Sequenced input: memory CD4+ T cells sorted from blood. Subset reported: CD45RA-negative fraction.

CDR3 region: CASSYVPGILRGRSHEQYF. For the CDR3, the DNA is TGTGCCAGCAGCTATGTTCCCGGTATCTTACGCGGGAGGTCCCACGAGCAGTACTTC. This chain connects TRBV13 to TRBJ2-7, with 8 bases aligning to TRBD2. This CDR3 spans 19 amino acids. Trimming removed 4 bases from V and 5 bases from J; junction bases left unmatched: 22. Germline loops: CDR1 PRHDT, CDR2 FYEKMQ (reference sequence).